The clone carrying this TCR beta chain was seen more than once but under ten times. The protocol was immunoSEQ multiplex PCR, while the TCRdb copy is restricted to in-frame clones and leaves out a portion. The table has approximately 300,000 clones, 86% seen once. This entry comes from a study of blood T cell repertoires in COVID-19. The receptor comes from a woman between 45 and 65 years old with acute or convalescent COVID-19. Input material: peripheral blood.

As DNA, the CDR3 is TGTGCCAGCAGCTTAGGGATCTTCGTGGCTAGCGGGAACCACGAGCAGTACTTC. It specifies CASSLGIFVASGNHEQYF. The rearrangement links TRBV7-9 to TRBJ2-7; 9 bases align to TRBD2. CDR1 is SEHNR, CDR2 FQNEAQ, per germline (reference sequence). CDR3 size: 18 residues. V lost 1 base and J lost 5; bases outside the gene matches: 15.